This is a list of T cell receptor beta chains from one sample in a study of blood T cell repertoires in COVID-19. Profiled with immunoSEQ multiplex PCR; TCRdb holds only in-frame clones, not every one. Of approximately 220,000 clones listed, 80% to 90% are singletons. The sequencing sample was made of peripheral blood. These receptors all come from a man aged 45 to 65 with acute or convalescent COVID-19. Both conserved end residues are part of each CDR3. D genes are given only for firm matches. The size of a clone is reported for some rows only, either as once, few or many, or as a class for expanded clones.

d_call: .; v_call: TRBV12-3/TRBV12-4; clone_size: .; j_call: TRBJ1-5; cdr3_nt: TGTGCCAGCAGCAACCTCCAGGGGCCCGCTTATTTT; cdr3_aa: CASSNLQGPAYF
d_call: TRBD2; v_call: TRBV6-6; clone_size: .; j_call: TRBJ2-5; cdr3_nt: TGTGCCAGCAGTTACGGGACTAGCACGTACCAAGAGACCCAGTACTTC; cdr3_aa: CASSYGTSTYQETQYF
d_call: .; v_call: TRBV11-2; clone_size: .; j_call: TRBJ2-7; cdr3_nt: TGTGCCAGCAGCTTAGAGGTCAGGGGTAGCGAGCAGTACTTC; cdr3_aa: CASSLEVRGSEQYF
d_call: TRBD1; v_call: TRBV19; clone_size: .; j_call: TRBJ1-5; cdr3_nt: TGTGCCAGTAGTATAAAACAGGGGGCGGGTAGTCAGCCCCAGCATTTT; cdr3_aa: CASSIKQGAGSQPQHF
d_call: .; v_call: TRBV6-5; clone_size: once; j_call: TRBJ1-6; cdr3_nt: TGTGCCAGCAGACCGGACAGAGGGAATTCACCCCTCCACTTT; cdr3_aa: CASRPDRGNSPLHF
d_call: .; v_call: TRBV19; clone_size: .; j_call: TRBJ2-7; cdr3_nt: TGTGCCAGTAGTGTAACAGGACCCTCTACTGGGGAGCAGTACTTC; cdr3_aa: CASSVTGPSTGEQYF
d_call: TRBD2; v_call: TRBV7-9; clone_size: once; j_call: TRBJ2-5; cdr3_nt: TGTGCCAGCAGCTTAGGGACTAGCGGTGGGACCCAGTACTTC; cdr3_aa: CASSLGTSGGTQYF
d_call: .; v_call: TRBV3-1/TRBV3-2; clone_size: .; j_call: TRBJ1-5; cdr3_nt: TGTGCCAGCAGCCAAGACCTGAGCAATCAGCCCCAGCATTTT; cdr3_aa: CASSQDLSNQPQHF
d_call: .; v_call: TRBV5-1; clone_size: .; j_call: TRBJ1-1; cdr3_nt: TGCGCCAGCAGCTTGGGTGGGGGGGACAACCCTTTCTTT; cdr3_aa: CASSLGGGDNPFF
d_call: .; v_call: TRBV5-1; clone_size: .; j_call: TRBJ1-6; cdr3_nt: TGCGCCAGCAGCACATTCAGGGATTCACCCCTCCACTTT; cdr3_aa: CASSTFRDSPLHF
d_call: .; v_call: TRBV18; clone_size: .; j_call: TRBJ2-4; cdr3_nt: TGTGCCAGCTCACCCCCCGGGCAGGGAGCCAAAAACATTCAGTACTTC; cdr3_aa: CASSPPGQGAKNIQYF
d_call: TRBD2; v_call: TRBV6-2/TRBV6-3; clone_size: .; j_call: TRBJ2-3; cdr3_nt: TGTGCCAGCAGTTACTCTACAGCGGGGATCACAGATACGCAGTATTTT; cdr3_aa: CASSYSTAGITDTQYF
d_call: .; v_call: TRBV19; clone_size: .; j_call: TRBJ1-3; cdr3_nt: TGTGCCAGTAGTAAGCCCGCTGGGGGGGCCCGTGGAAACACCATATATTTT; cdr3_aa: CASSKPAGGARGNTIYF
d_call: TRBD1; v_call: TRBV18; clone_size: .; j_call: TRBJ2-7; cdr3_nt: TGTGCCAGCTCACCTCCGGCCAACCCGGGACAGGAGCTACGAGGGCAGTACTTC; cdr3_aa: CASSPPANPGQELRGQYF
d_call: TRBD1; v_call: TRBV6-5; clone_size: .; j_call: TRBJ1-1; cdr3_nt: TGTGCCAGCAGCAGAGACAGGGGTCTGAACACTGAAGCTTTCTTT; cdr3_aa: CASSRDRGLNTEAFF
d_call: TRBD1; v_call: TRBV2; clone_size: .; j_call: TRBJ2-5; cdr3_nt: TGTGCCAGGATGAGCCGGGACAGCAAAGAGACCCAGTACTTC; cdr3_aa: CARMSRDSKETQYF
d_call: TRBD2; v_call: TRBV7-8; clone_size: .; j_call: TRBJ2-3; cdr3_nt: TGTGCCAGCGGGGGTAGCGGGGGTGATACGCAGTATTTT; cdr3_aa: CASGGSGGDTQYF
d_call: TRBD1; v_call: TRBV2; clone_size: .; j_call: TRBJ1-4; cdr3_nt: TGTGCCAGCAGGGGACAGGTCCTTAATGAAAAACTGTTTTTT; cdr3_aa: CASRGQVLNEKLFF
d_call: .; v_call: TRBV5-4; clone_size: few; j_call: TRBJ1-3; cdr3_nt: TGTGCCAGCAGCTTGGGCGGGTCTGGAAACACCATATATTTT; cdr3_aa: CASSLGGSGNTIYF
d_call: TRBD2; v_call: TRBV2; clone_size: .; j_call: TRBJ2-5; cdr3_nt: TGTGCCAGCACCAAGGTGGGACTAGCGGGGGGAGGGGAGACCCAGTACTTC; cdr3_aa: CASTKVGLAGGGETQYF
d_call: .; v_call: TRBV12-3/TRBV12-4; clone_size: .; j_call: TRBJ1-5; cdr3_nt: TGTGCCAGCAGTTTCGACAATCCTCAGCCCCAGCATTTT; cdr3_aa: CASSFDNPQPQHF
d_call: .; v_call: TRBV5-6; clone_size: .; j_call: TRBJ1-2; cdr3_nt: TGTGCCAGCAGCTTGTATGACTATGGCTACACCTTC; cdr3_aa: CASSLYDYGYTF
d_call: TRBD1; v_call: TRBV4-1; clone_size: .; j_call: TRBJ1-4; cdr3_nt: TGCGCCAGCAGCCACCCGGACAGGGGGAATGAAAAACTGTTTTTT; cdr3_aa: CASSHPDRGNEKLFF
d_call: TRBD1; v_call: TRBV6-7; clone_size: once; j_call: TRBJ2-7; cdr3_nt: TGTGCCAGCCCCGGAGGGAGACAGGGGGCCGAGCAGTACTTC; cdr3_aa: CASPGGRQGAEQYF
d_call: .; v_call: TRBV5-1; clone_size: .; j_call: TRBJ1-2; cdr3_nt: TGCGCCAGCAGCTATAGTCGAAATACTAACTATGGCTACACCTTC; cdr3_aa: CASSYSRNTNYGYTF
d_call: .; v_call: TRBV6-5; clone_size: .; j_call: TRBJ1-1; cdr3_nt: TGTGCCAGCAGTTACCTCGGACAGCCCACTGAAGCTTTCTTT; cdr3_aa: CASSYLGQPTEAFF
d_call: TRBD1; v_call: TRBV18; clone_size: .; j_call: TRBJ1-5; cdr3_nt: TGTGCCAGCTCTACCGGGACAGGAGCTTCATCGGGCAATCAGCCCCAGCATTTT; cdr3_aa: CASSTGTGASSGNQPQHF
d_call: .; v_call: TRBV15; clone_size: .; j_call: TRBJ2-5; cdr3_nt: TGTGCCACCAGCAGAGATGGGCAGGGAGAGACCCAGTACTTC; cdr3_aa: CATSRDGQGETQYF
d_call: TRBD1; v_call: TRBV6-6; clone_size: .; j_call: TRBJ1-5; cdr3_nt: TGTGCCAGCAGAGCAACCGGGACAGGGGACGGTCAGCCCCAGCATTTT; cdr3_aa: CASRATGTGDGQPQHF
d_call: .; v_call: TRBV6-5; clone_size: .; j_call: TRBJ2-7; cdr3_nt: TGTGCCAGCAGCCCCCGGGGGACCTACGAGCAGTACTTC; cdr3_aa: CASSPRGTYEQYF
d_call: TRBD1; v_call: TRBV18; clone_size: .; j_call: TRBJ2-1; cdr3_nt: TGTGCCAGCTCACCCTCCTATTTTGGGACAGGGGTTTCAAATGAGCAGTTCTTC; cdr3_aa: CASSPSYFGTGVSNEQFF
d_call: .; v_call: TRBV7-2; clone_size: once; j_call: TRBJ1-5; cdr3_nt: TGTGCCAGCAGCGCCAGGGGCGCCTCCTTTCAGCCCCAGCATTTT; cdr3_aa: CASSARGASFQPQHF
d_call: TRBD2; v_call: TRBV18; clone_size: .; j_call: TRBJ2-2; cdr3_nt: TGTGCCAGCTCACCGCTGAAACTAGCGGGGGGAAACACCGGGGAGCTGTTTTTT; cdr3_aa: CASSPLKLAGGNTGELFF
d_call: TRBD2; v_call: TRBV20-1; clone_size: .; j_call: TRBJ2-5; cdr3_nt: TGCAGTGCTAGTGACTTACAGCGGGGTTTCCAAGAGACCCAGTACTTC; cdr3_aa: CSASDLQRGFQETQYF
d_call: .; v_call: TRBV4-1; clone_size: .; j_call: TRBJ1-4; cdr3_nt: TGCGCCAGCAGCCAACCCCCCGACATGGGGAGTGAAAAACTGTTTTTT; cdr3_aa: CASSQPPDMGSEKLFF
d_call: TRBD1; v_call: TRBV11-1; clone_size: .; j_call: TRBJ1-1; cdr3_nt: TGTGCCAGCAGCATAGAACCCGGGACAGGCTACGAAGCTTTCTTT; cdr3_aa: CASSIEPGTGYEAFF
d_call: .; v_call: TRBV9; clone_size: .; j_call: TRBJ2-1; cdr3_nt: TGTGCCAGCAGCGCCTCTAGCGATAGCTCCTACAATGAGCAGTTCTTC; cdr3_aa: CASSASSDSSYNEQFF
d_call: TRBD1; v_call: TRBV5-1; clone_size: .; j_call: TRBJ2-2; cdr3_nt: TGCGCCAGCAGCGCCAGGGGGATTAACACCGGGGAGCTGTTTTTT; cdr3_aa: CASSARGINTGELFF
d_call: TRBD1; v_call: TRBV19; clone_size: .; j_call: TRBJ1-5; cdr3_nt: TGTGCCAGTAGTATCCGGACAGGGGGCAATCAGCCCCAGCATTTT; cdr3_aa: CASSIRTGGNQPQHF
d_call: TRBD2; v_call: TRBV28; clone_size: .; j_call: TRBJ2-3; cdr3_nt: TGTGCCAGCAGTTCAACCCTGTCACTAGCGGGGGACACAGATACGCAGTATTTT; cdr3_aa: CASSSTLSLAGDTDTQYF
d_call: TRBD1; v_call: TRBV5-1; clone_size: .; j_call: TRBJ2-7; cdr3_nt: TGCGCCAGCAGCCCGTCGACAGGGAACCACGAGCAGTACTTC; cdr3_aa: CASSPSTGNHEQYF
d_call: .; v_call: TRBV7-2; clone_size: .; j_call: TRBJ2-7; cdr3_nt: TGTGCCAGCACCCTCCAGGGGCCGCGTTACGAGCAGTACTTC; cdr3_aa: CASTLQGPRYEQYF
d_call: .; v_call: TRBV21-1; clone_size: .; j_call: TRBJ1-3; cdr3_nt: TGTGCCAGCAGCAAAGGGACAGGGGGCAGAAACACCATATATTTT; cdr3_aa: CASSKGTGGRNTIYF
d_call: .; v_call: TRBV9; clone_size: .; j_call: TRBJ2-3; cdr3_nt: TGTGCCAGCAGCGTAAGCAGGTTAGATACGCAGTATTTT; cdr3_aa: CASSVSRLDTQYF
d_call: .; v_call: TRBV7-9; clone_size: .; j_call: TRBJ2-6; cdr3_nt: TGTGCCGAGGAGGCCTTCTCTGGGGCCAACGTCCTGACTTTC; cdr3_aa: CAEEAFSGANVLTF
d_call: TRBD1; v_call: TRBV10-3; clone_size: .; j_call: TRBJ1-1; cdr3_nt: TGTGCCACCACTCGACAGGGGGTGAACACTGAAGCTTTCTTT; cdr3_aa: CATTRQGVNTEAFF
d_call: .; v_call: TRBV7-2; clone_size: .; j_call: TRBJ2-2; cdr3_nt: TGTGCCAGCAACGATCATTACAGCACCGGGGAGCTGTTTTTT; cdr3_aa: CASNDHYSTGELFF
d_call: .; v_call: TRBV21-1; clone_size: few; j_call: TRBJ2-7; cdr3_nt: TGTGCCAGCAGCAAGGGACGGCAGGGGTATCGCGGCGAGCAGTACTTC; cdr3_aa: CASSKGRQGYRGEQYF
d_call: TRBD1; v_call: TRBV3-1/TRBV3-2; clone_size: few; j_call: TRBJ1-3; cdr3_nt: TGTGCCAGCAGCCAAATGACAGGGGTCGGCTCTGGAAACACCATATATTTT; cdr3_aa: CASSQMTGVGSGNTIYF
d_call: .; v_call: TRBV3-1/TRBV3-2; clone_size: few; j_call: TRBJ1-3; cdr3_nt: TGTGCCAGCAGCCCCCTCAGTTACAGCTCTGGAAACACCATATATTTT; cdr3_aa: CASSPLSYSSGNTIYF